The entry below describes one T cell receptor (beta chain). Everyone who took part was 18 to 89 years old, and they came from about 25 US areas. All recovered Cohort 3 donors got two negative PCRs, got clearance, or saw symptom resolution. This record belongs to a study of blood T cell repertoires in COVID-19. Sequencing was performed with immunoSEQ multiplex PCR; in TCRdb, only in-frame clones are kept and a portion is missing. This table holds around 260,000 clones, about 93% found once. The TCR originated in a woman aged 25-40 years who had recovered from COVID-19. The sequenced sample consisted of PBMCs or T cells enriched from blood (not recorded which).

CDR3 sequence: CASSRTGLYGYTF. In nucleotides, the CDR3 is TGTGCCAGTAGTCGTACAGGGCTCTATGGCTACACCTTC. The V call is TRBV19, the J call TRBJ1-2, with a weak D call TRBD1 (6 bases). Germline CDR1 and CDR2: LNHDA and SQIVND (reference sequence). This CDR3 has 13 amino acids. Trimming removed 5 bases at V and 4 bases at J, with 11 bases between.